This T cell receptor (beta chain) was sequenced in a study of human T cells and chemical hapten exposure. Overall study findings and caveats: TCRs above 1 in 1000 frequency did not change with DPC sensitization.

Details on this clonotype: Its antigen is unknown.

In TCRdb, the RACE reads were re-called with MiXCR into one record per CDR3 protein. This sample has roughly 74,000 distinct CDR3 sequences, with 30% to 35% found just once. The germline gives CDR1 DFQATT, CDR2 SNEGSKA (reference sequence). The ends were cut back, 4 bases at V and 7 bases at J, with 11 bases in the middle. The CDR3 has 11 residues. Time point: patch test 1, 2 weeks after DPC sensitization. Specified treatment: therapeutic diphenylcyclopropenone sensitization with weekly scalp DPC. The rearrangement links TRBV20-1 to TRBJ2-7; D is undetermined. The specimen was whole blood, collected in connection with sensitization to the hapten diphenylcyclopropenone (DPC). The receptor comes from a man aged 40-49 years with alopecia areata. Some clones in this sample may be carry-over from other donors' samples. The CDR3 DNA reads TGCAGTGCTACGCTTTTGAGGGAGCAGTACTTC. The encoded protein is CSATLLREQYF.